The 6 T cell receptor beta chains listed next were all sequenced from one sample in a study of T cells in localized non-small cell lung cancer (dated by TCRdb to 2018 to 2020). The library was prepared using the immunoSEQ multiplex PCR assay. Drawn from immuneACCESS, this table holds only the in-frame rearrangements with V and J called that TCRdb kept. Clones are partly lost; checked studies trace under half to an unresolved V gene and leave the rest unexplained. This sample comprises about 37,000 clones, 91% of them detected only once. Clones ranked in the top ten supply about an eighth of the sample. Material: peripheral blood mononuclear cells, obtained before any cancer treatment. The receptor source for this set is a female donor older than 55 with stage II lung adenocarcinoma.

The genes are TRBV30 and TRBJ2-1; tentative D call: TRBD2 (6 bases). With 3 bases removed from V and 7 bases from J, the gap between germline ends came to 22 bases. Germline V gene lookup returns CDR1 GTSNPN and CDR2 SVGIG (reference sequence). The CDR3 spans 16 residues. The chain's CDR3 is CAWSVFSGRGFNEQFF. The CDR3, as DNA: TGTGCCTGGAGCGTATTCTCCGGACGGGGGTTTAATGAGCAGTTCTTC.

The chain recombines TRBV19 with TRBJ1-3; D not certain. This CDR3 has 14 amino acids. The germline V gene encodes CDR1 LNHDA and CDR2 SQIVND (reference sequence). Trimming stripped 8 bases from V and 0 bases from J, with 11 bases between. The CDR3 spells CASGVMSSGNTIYF. For the CDR3, the DNA is TGTGCCAGTGGCGTTATGAGCTCTGGAAACACCATATATTTT. Using reference TRBV19 and TRBJ1-3 for the parts outside the CDR3, the full variable domain is DGGITQSPKYLFRKEGQNVTLSCEQNLNHDAMYWYRQDPGQGLRLIYYSQIVNDFQKGDIAEGYSVSREKKESFPLTVTSAQKNPTAFYLCASGVMSSGNTIYFGEGSWLTVV.

CDR3 DNA sequence: TGTGCCAGCACTTCTGTTTACAATGAGCAGTTCTTC. It encodes CASTSVYNEQFF. The chain has TRBV27 and TRBJ2-1; unclear D gene. Germline V lookup: CDR1 MNHEY, CDR2 SMNVEV (reference sequence). This CDR3 is built from 12 residues. V was pared by 7 bases and J by 4 bases, with 8 bases between.

This clone has just a few counts. CDR3 sequence: CASSSLGNSPLHF. CDR3 in DNA: TGTGCCAGTAGTTCGTTAGGAAATTCACCCCTCCACTTT. The chain carries TRBV19 and TRBJ1-6; no clear D gene. The CDR3 runs to 13 residues. Trimming removed 5 bases from V and 7 bases from J, with 9 bases in between. Germline values: CDR1 LNHDA, CDR2 SQIVND (reference sequence).

A single count supports this clone. The V and J genes are TRBV15 and TRBJ2-7; no definite D call. The CDR3 loop spans 15 amino acids. V gave up 0 bases and J gave up 1 base, with 10 bases separating them. Germline CDR1 and CDR2: LNHNV and YYDKDF (reference sequence). CDR3 region: CATSREIGGSYEQYF. CDR3 in DNA: TGTGCCACCAGCAGAGAAATAGGCGGTTCCTACGAGCAGTACTTC.

This clone showed up just a few times. This sequence joins TRBV6-5 and TRBJ2-2; no definite D call. This CDR3 contains 14 residues. Germline V gene sequence: CDR1 MNHEY, CDR2 SVGAGI. Trimming cost V 7 bases and J 5 bases, with 14 bases left between them. The CDR3 DNA is TGTGCCAGCAACAAGGATTTGGGGACCGGGGAGCTGTTTTTT. Translated: CASNKDLGTGELFF.